This note documents a single T cell receptor beta chain sequence. The target antigen is unknown. The CDR3 runs to 14 residues. J was trimmed by 0 bases and V by 4 bases; bases with no gene match: 3. Germline V CDR1 and CDR2: SGHRS, YFSETQ. This record belongs to a study of T cell responses to AZD1222 COVID-19 vaccine. Findings and caveats of the study: Reports say nearly half of spike-specific TCRs go after unmutated variant regions. White British donors predominated, females outnumbered males, and clonal diversity was possibly underestimated.

Data came from immunoSEQ multiplex PCR; TCRdb stores just in-frame clones and leaves some out. The sample records 100,000 to 120,000 clones, roughly nine tenths being singletons. This chain connects TRBV5-1 to TRBJ1-2; 7 bases map to TRBD1. The receptor was isolated from an adult in good health. The sample was peripheral blood, taken on day 0 of AZD1222 vaccination. CDR3: CASSPDRPNYGYTF. The CDR3 DNA sequence: TGCGCCAGCAGCCCGGACAGGCCTAACTATGGCTACACCTTC. Complete variable domain (other parts from reference TRBV5-1 and TRBJ1-2): KAGVTQTPRYLIKTRGQQVTLSCSPISGHRSVSWYQQTPGQGLQFLFEYFSETQRNKGNFPGRFSGRQFSNSRSEMNVSTLELGDSALYLCASSPDRPNYGYTFGSGTRLTVV.